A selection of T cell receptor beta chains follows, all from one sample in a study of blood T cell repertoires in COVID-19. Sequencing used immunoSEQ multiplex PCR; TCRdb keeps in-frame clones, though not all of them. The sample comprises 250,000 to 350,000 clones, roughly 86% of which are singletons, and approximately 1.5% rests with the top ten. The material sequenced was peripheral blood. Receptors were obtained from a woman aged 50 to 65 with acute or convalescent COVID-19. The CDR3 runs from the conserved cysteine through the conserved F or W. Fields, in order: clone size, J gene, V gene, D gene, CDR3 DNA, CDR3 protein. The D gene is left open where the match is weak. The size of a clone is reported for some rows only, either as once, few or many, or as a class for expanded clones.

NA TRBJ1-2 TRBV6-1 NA TGTGCCAGCACCCTAAACTATGGCTACACCTTC CASTLNYGYTF
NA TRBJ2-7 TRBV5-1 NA TGCGCCAGCAGCGGAACAGCTGCCTCCTACGAGCAGTACTTC CASSGTAASYEQYF
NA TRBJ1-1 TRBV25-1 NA TGTGCCAGCAGTGACGGATTAGGGGCTGAAGCTTTCTTT CASSDGLGAEAFF
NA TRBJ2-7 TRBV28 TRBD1 TGTGCCAGCGCCCTGGGACAGTTCTACGAGCAGTACTTC CASALGQFYEQYF
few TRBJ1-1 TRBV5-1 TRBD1 TGCGCCAGCAGCCCGCCCGGGACAGGGAGCACTGAAGCTTTCTTT CASSPPGTGSTEAFF
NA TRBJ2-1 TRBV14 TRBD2 TGTGCCAGCAGCCAAACTAGCGGGTACAATGAGCAGTTCTTC CASSQTSGYNEQFF
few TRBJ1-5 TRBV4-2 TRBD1 TGTGCCAGCAGCCAAGATCCGACAGGGAGGATCAGCCAGCCCCAGCATTTT CASSQDPTGRISQPQHF
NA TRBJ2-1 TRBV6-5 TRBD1 TGTGCCAGCAGTTACTCGTGGACAGGGGGCCGAGAGCAGTTCTTC CASSYSWTGGREQFF
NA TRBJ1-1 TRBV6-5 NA TGTGCCAGCAGTTACTCGGTCGGGGGGTTGAACACTGAAGCTTTCTTT CASSYSVGGLNTEAFF
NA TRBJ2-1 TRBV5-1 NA TGCGCCAGCAGCTTGGCGGGCGGGACTTACAATGAGCAGTTCTTC CASSLAGGTYNEQFF
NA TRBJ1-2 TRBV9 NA TGTGCCAGCAGCACCGGACGGGAGGGTGGCTACACCTTC CASSTGREGGYTF
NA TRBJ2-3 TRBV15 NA TGTGCCACCTCCTTAGCTACAGATACGCAGTATTTT CATSLATDTQYF
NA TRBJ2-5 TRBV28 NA TGTGCCAGCAGTTCGAATTCGCAGCCGGACTCGGAGACCCAGTACTTC CASSSNSQPDSETQYF
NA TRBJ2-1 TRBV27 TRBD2 TGTGCCAGCAGTTTACCCCCTAGCGGGAGGGCCTACAATGAGCAGTTCTTC CASSLPPSGRAYNEQFF
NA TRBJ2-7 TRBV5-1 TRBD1 TGCGCCAGCAGCGCGGGACAGGAGAGCTCCTACGAGCAGTACTTC CASSAGQESSYEQYF
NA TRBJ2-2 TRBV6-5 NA TGTGCCAGCAGTTTGACTAGATTTACCACCGGGGAGCTGTTTTTT CASSLTRFTTGELFF
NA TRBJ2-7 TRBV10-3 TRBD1 TGTGCCGCAGGGGCAGACAGGGCCTACGAGCAGTACTTC CAAGADRAYEQYF
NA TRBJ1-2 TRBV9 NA TGTGCCAGCAGCGGATCAGGGGCCCCAACCTCTAACTATGGCTACACCTTC CASSGSGAPTSNYGYTF
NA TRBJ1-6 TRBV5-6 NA TGTGCCAGCAGCACGAAGACAAGACTAAATTCACCCCTCCACTTT CASSTKTRLNSPLHF
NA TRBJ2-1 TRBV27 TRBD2 TGTGCCAGCAATAAGGGACTAGCGGGAGGAGGGCCCTACAATGAGCAGTTCTTC CASNKGLAGGGPYNEQFF
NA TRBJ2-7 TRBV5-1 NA TGCGCCAGCAGCTTCGAGCGGTCATACGAGCAGTACTTC CASSFERSYEQYF
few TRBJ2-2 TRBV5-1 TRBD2 TGCGCCAGCAGCTTTCAGCCCGGACTAGCGGTGAACACCGGGGAGCTGTTTTTT CASSFQPGLAVNTGELFF
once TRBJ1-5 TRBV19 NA TGTGCCAGTAACAAGCCTATTACAGGGCGCAATCAGCCCCAGCATTTT CASNKPITGRNQPQHF
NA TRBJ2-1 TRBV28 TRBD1 TGTGCCAGCGTCCGACAGGGTCTGGTCAATGAGCAGTTCTTC CASVRQGLVNEQFF
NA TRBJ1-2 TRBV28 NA TGTGCCAGCAGTTCCAACCGTCAGGGGCCCCGGAACTATGGCTACACCTTC CASSSNRQGPRNYGYTF
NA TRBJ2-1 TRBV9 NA TGTGCCAGCAGCGTCGCGGGACTCTCCTACAATGAGCAGTTCTTC CASSVAGLSYNEQFF
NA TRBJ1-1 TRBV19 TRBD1 TGTGCCAGTAGTATAGATGGTCCCGGGACAGGGCGGAACACTGAAGCTTTCTTT CASSIDGPGTGRNTEAFF
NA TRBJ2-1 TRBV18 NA TGTGCCAGCTCACCAACCGGGAGCTCCTACAATGAGCAGTTCTTC CASSPTGSSYNEQFF
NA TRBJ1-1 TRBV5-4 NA TGTGCCAGCAGCTCAACCGGGACAAAAGAAGCTTTCTTT CASSSTGTKEAFF
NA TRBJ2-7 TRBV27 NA TGTGCCAGCAGTCCCCTCAAGATCCGGGACGAGCAGTACTTC CASSPLKIRDEQYF
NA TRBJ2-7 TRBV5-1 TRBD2 TGCGCCAGCAGCATAGCGGGCGGGGCTTACGAGCAGTACTTC CASSIAGGAYEQYF
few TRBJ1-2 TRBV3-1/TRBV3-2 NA TGTGCCAGCAGCGCTTACATCTATGGCTACACCTTC CASSAYIYGYTF
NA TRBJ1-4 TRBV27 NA TGTGCCAGCAGTCCTCGTTCTCCCGCAACTAATGAAAAACTGTTTTTT CASSPRSPATNEKLFF
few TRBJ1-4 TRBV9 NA TGTGCCAGCAGCTCACAGGGTACAACTAATGAAAAACTGTTTTTT CASSSQGTTNEKLFF
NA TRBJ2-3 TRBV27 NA TGTGCCAGCAGTTCGCGGCCAGATACGCAGTATTTT CASSSRPDTQYF
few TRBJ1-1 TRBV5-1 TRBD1 TGCGCCAGCAGCTTACAGGGGGGGAGCACTGAAGCTTTCTTT CASSLQGGSTEAFF
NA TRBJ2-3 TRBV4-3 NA TGCGCCAGCAGCCTTGACAGTTACACAGATACGCAGTATTTT CASSLDSYTDTQYF
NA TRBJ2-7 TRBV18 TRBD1 TGTGCCAGCTCACCATCTCGGGACAGGTCCTACGAGCAGTACTTC CASSPSRDRSYEQYF
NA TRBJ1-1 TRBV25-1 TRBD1 TGTGCCAGCAGAGACCTTGGACAGGGAAACACTGAAGCTTTCTTT CASRDLGQGNTEAFF
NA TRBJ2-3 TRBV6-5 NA TGTGCCAGCAAAACACTCTTGGGAGGGCAGTATTTT CASKTLLGGQYF
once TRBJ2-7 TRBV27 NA TGTGCCAGCAGTTTATCGTTAGGGACATTGCCCGAGCAGTACTTC CASSLSLGTLPEQYF
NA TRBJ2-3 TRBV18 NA TGTGCCAGCTCACCACCCCCCCAGGTCACAGATACGCAGTATTTT CASSPPPQVTDTQYF
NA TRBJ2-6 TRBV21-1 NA TGTGCCAGCAGCAAATGGGACTCTCCTGGGGCCAACGTCCTGACTTTC CASSKWDSPGANVLTF
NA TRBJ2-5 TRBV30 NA TGTGCCTGGAGTGTCAGGGAAGGAGAGACCCAGTACTTC CAWSVREGETQYF
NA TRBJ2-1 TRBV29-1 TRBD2 TGCAGCGTTGTGACTAGCGGGAGACAAAATGAGCAGTTCTTC CSVVTSGRQNEQFF
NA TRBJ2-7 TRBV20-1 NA TGCAGTGCTGCGGGTTCGTACGAGCAGTACTTC CSAAGSYEQYF
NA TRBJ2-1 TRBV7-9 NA TGTGCCAGCAGCCGCCCCGACAGTTTCTACAATGAGCAGTTCTTC CASSRPDSFYNEQFF
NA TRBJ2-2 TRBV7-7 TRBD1 TGTGCCAGCAGCTCTGGACAGGCGAACACCGGGGAGCTGTTTTTT CASSSGQANTGELFF
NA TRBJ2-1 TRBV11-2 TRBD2 TGTGCCAGCAGCTCGACTAGCGGGGGAATCAATGAGCAGTTCTTC CASSSTSGGINEQFF
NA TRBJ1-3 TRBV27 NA TGTGCCAGCAGTTGGTCTAGGAACTCTGGAAACACCATATATTTT CASSWSRNSGNTIYF
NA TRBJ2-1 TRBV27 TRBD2 TGTGCCAGCAGTGAGCGGGATGGCTCCTACAATGAGCAGTTCTTC CASSERDGSYNEQFF
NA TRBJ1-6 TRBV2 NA TGTGCCAGCAGACCAACAGGCTCCAGGGATTCACCCCTCCACTTT CASRPTGSRDSPLHF
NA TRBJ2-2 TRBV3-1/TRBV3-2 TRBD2 TGTGCCAGCAGCCCCCAGACTAGCGGCAACACCGGGGAGCTGTTTTTT CASSPQTSGNTGELFF
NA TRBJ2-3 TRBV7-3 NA TGTGCCAGCAGCGCAATGGGAGGCACAGATACGCAGTATTTT CASSAMGGTDTQYF